Described below is a single TCR beta chain sequence and its context. The antigen is undetermined. This sample is drawn from a study of OX40 agonist ivuxolimab in advanced cancers. Turning to the study itself: The dose-escalation cohort had hepatocellular carcinoma, melanoma, renal cell or head and neck cancer.

Germline assignment: CDR1 SGHDT and CDR2 YYEEEE. Trimming stripped 3 bases from V and 3 bases from J, with 15 bases between. There are 15 residues in the CDR3. The table came from immunoSEQ multiplex PCR; TCRdb's copy has only in-frame clones and leaves some out. This table holds about 28,000 clones, approximately 83% found once. Overall study findings and caveats: Dosing at 0.1 to 3.0 mg/kg was accompanied by clonal expansion of CD4+ and CD8+ blood T cells by week 6. Patients with a partial response at 0.1-3.0 mg/kg had among the lowest clonal expansion.

The specimen comprised CD4+ or CD8+ T cells sorted from blood, sampled in a trial of the OX40 agonist ivuxolimab. This chain links TRBV5-6 with TRBJ1-1; tentative D call: TRBD1 (5 bases). The TCR originated in an adult with an advanced solid tumor such as melanoma, head and neck, liver or kidney cancer. The CDR3 nucleotides are TGTGCCAGCAGCTCCCCCACCCGAGGGGACACTGAAGCTTTCTTT. It translates to CASSSPTRGDTEAFF.